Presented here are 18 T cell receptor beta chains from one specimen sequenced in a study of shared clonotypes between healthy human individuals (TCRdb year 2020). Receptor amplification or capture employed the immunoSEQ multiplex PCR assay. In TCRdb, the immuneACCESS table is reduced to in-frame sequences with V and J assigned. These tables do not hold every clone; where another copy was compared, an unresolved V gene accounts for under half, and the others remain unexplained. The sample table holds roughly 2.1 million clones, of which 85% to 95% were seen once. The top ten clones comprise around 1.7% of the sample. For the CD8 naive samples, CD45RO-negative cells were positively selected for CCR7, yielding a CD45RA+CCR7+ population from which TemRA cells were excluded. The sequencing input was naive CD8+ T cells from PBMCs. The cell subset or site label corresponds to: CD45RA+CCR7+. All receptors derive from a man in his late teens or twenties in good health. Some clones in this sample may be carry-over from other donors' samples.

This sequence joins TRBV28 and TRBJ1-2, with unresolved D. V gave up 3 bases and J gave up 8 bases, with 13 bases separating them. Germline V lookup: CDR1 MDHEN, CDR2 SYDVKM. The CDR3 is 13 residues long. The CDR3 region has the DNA TGTGCCAGCAGTTTGAGAGGGTTTCGGGGCTACACCTTC. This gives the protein CASSLRGFRGYTF.

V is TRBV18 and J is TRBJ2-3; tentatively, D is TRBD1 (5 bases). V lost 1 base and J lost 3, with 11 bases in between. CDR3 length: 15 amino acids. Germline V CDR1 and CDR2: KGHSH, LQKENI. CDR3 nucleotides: TGTGCCAGCTCACCACAGGGGTCCGTTACAGATACGCAGTATTTT. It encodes CASSPQGSVTDTQYF.

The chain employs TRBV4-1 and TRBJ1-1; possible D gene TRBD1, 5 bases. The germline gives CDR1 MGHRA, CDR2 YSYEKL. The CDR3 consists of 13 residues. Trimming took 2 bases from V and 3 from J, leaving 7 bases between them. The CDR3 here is CASSQKGDTEAFF. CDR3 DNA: TGCGCCAGCAGCCAAAAAGGGGACACTGAAGCTTTCTTT.

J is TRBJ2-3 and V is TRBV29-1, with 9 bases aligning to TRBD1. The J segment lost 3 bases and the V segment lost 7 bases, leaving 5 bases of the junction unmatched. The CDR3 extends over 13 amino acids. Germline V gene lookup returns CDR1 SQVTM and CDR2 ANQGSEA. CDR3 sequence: CSAYRGPTDTQYF. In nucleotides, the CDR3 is TGCAGCGCATACAGGGGGCCTACAGATACGCAGTATTTT.

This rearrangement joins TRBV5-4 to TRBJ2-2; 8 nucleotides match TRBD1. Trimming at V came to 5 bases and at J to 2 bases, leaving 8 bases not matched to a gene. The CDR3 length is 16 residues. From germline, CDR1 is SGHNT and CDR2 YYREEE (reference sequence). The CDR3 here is CASSPSGGRNTGELFF. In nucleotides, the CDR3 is TGTGCCAGCAGTCCCTCAGGGGGCCGAAACACCGGGGAGCTGTTTTTT.

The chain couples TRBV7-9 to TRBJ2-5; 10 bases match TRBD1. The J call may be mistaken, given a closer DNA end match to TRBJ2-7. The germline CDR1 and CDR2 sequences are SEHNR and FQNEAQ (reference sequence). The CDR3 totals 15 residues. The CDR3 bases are TGTGCCAGCAGCCCCCGGGACAGGGGAGGGGGCGAGCAGTACTTC. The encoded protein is CASSPRDRGGGEQYF.

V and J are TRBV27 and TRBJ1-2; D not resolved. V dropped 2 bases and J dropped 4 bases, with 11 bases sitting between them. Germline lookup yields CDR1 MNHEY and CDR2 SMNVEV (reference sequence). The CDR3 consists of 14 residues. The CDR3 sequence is CASSLGLSTYGYTF. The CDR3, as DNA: TGTGCCAGCAGTTTAGGCCTGTCTACCTATGGCTACACCTTC.

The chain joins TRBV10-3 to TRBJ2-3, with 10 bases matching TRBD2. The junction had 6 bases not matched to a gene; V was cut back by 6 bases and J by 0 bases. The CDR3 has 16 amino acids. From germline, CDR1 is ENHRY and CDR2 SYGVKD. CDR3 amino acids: CAISPILAGSTDTQYF. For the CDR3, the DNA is TGTGCCATCAGCCCAATACTAGCGGGAAGCACAGATACGCAGTATTTT.

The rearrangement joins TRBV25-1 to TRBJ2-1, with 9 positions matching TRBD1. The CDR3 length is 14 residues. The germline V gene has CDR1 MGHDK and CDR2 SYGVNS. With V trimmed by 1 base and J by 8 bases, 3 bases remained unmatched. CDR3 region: CASSESRTGDEQFF. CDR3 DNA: TGTGCCAGCAGTGAATCCCGGACAGGGGATGAGCAGTTCTTC.

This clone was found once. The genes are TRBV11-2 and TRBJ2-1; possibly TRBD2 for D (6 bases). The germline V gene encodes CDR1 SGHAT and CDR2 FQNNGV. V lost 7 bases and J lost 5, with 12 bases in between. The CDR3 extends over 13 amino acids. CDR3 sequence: CASNTWGDNEQFF. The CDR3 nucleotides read TGTGCCAGCAATACCTGGGGGGACAATGAGCAGTTCTTC.

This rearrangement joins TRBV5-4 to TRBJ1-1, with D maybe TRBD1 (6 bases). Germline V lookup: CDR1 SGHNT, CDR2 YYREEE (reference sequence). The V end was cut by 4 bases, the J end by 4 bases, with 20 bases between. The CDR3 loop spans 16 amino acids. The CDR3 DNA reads TGTGCCAGCAGCCATGCCTTACAGGGATCTGGCACTGAAGCTTTCTTT. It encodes CASSHALQGSGTEAFF.

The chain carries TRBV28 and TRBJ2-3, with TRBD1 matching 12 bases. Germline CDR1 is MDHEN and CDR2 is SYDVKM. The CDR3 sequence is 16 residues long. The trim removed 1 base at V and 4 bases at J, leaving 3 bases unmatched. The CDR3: CASSLLGQGASDTQYF. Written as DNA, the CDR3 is TGTGCCAGCAGTTTATTGGGACAGGGGGCCTCAGATACGCAGTATTTT.

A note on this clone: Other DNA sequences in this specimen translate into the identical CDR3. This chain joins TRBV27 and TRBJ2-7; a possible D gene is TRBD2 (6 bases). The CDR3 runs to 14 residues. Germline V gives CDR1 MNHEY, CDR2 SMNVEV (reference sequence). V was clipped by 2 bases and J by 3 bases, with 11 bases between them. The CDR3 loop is CASSLRGGIYEQYF. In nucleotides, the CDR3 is TGTGCCAGCAGTTTACGTGGAGGGATCTACGAGCAGTACTTC.

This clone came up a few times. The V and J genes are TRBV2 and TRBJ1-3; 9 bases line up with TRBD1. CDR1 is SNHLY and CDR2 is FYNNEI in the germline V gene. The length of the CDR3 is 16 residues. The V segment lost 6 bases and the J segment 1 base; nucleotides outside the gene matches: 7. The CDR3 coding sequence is TGTGCCAGCAGCCGGGACAGGGAAGGATCTGGAAACACCATATATTTT. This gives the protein CASSRDREGSGNTIYF.

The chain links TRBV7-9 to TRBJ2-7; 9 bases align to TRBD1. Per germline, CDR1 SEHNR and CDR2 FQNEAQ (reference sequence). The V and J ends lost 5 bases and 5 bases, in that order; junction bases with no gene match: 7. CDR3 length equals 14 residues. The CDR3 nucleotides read TGTGCCAGCAGCGGGGGGGACAGGGTGGACGAGCAGTACTTC. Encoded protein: CASSGGDRVDEQYF.

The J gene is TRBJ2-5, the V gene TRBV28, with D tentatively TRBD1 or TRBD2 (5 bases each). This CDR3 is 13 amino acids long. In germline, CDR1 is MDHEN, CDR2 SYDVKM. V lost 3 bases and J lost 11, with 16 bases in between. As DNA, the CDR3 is TGTGCCAGCAGTTTTCTAAGGCAGGGAGAGCAGTACTTC. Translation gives CASSFLRQGEQYF.

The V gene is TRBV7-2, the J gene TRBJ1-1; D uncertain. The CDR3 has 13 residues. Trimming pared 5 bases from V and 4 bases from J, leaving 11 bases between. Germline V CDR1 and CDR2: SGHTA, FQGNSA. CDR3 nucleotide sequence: TGTGCCAGCAGCCTACGGACGGGCACTGAAGCTTTCTTT. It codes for CASSLRTGTEAFF.

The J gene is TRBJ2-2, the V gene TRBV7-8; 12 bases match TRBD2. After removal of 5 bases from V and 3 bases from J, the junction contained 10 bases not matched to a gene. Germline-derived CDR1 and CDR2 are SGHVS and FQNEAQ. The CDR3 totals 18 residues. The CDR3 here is CASSPRLAGVEDTGELFF. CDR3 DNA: TGTGCCAGCAGCCCCAGACTAGCGGGAGTGGAGGACACCGGGGAGCTGTTTTTT.